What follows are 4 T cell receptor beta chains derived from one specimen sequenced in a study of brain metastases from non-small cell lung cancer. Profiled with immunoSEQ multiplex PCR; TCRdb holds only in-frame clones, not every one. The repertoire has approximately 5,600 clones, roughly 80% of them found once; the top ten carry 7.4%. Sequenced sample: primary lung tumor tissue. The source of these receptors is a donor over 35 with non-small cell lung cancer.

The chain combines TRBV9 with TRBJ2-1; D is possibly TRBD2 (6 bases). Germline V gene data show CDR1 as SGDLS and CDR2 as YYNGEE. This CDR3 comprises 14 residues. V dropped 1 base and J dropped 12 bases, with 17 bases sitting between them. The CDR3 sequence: CASSVISFGEVQFF. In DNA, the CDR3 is TGTGCCAGCAGCGTAATCAGTTTCGGGGAGGTGCAGTTCTTC.

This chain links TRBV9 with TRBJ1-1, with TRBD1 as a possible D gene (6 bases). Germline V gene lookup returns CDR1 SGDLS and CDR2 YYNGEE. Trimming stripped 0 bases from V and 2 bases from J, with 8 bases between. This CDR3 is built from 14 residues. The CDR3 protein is CASSVVGANTEAFF. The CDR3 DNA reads TGTGCCAGCAGCGTAGTGGGGGCCAACACTGAAGCTTTCTTT.

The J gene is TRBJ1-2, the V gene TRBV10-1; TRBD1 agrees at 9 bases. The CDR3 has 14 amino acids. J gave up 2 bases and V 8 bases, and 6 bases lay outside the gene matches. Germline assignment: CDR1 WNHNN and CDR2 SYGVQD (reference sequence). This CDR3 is CASSRTGVNYGYTF. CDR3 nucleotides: TGCGCCAGCTCTCGGACAGGGGTGAACTATGGCTACACCTTC.

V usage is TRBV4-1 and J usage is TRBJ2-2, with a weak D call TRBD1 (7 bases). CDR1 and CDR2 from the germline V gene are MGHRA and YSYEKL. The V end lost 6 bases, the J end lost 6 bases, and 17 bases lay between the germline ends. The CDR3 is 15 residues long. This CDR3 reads CASSSFRGAAGELFF. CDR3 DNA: TGCGCCAGCAGTTCTTTCAGGGGGGCGGCCGGGGAGCTGTTTTTT.